Listed here are 21 T cell receptor beta chains from one sample, sequenced in a study of blood T cell repertoires in COVID-19 (dated by TCRdb to about 2020). Library method: the immunoSEQ multiplex PCR assay. Here the immuneACCESS table is served through TCRdb, limited to in-frame sequences with V and J called. Missing clones are a known gap in these copies; in checked studies unresolved V genes cover under half, and the rest lacks a known reason. The sample table holds approximately 320,000 clones, of which roughly 87% were seen once. The ten top clones hold about 9.8% of the sample. The sample taken for sequencing was PBMCs or T cells enriched from blood (not recorded which). These receptors were obtained from a young woman who had recovered from COVID-19.

V gene TRBV5-1 combines with J gene TRBJ1-2; D is perhaps TRBD1 (6 bases). CDR1 is SGHRS, CDR2 YFSETQ, per germline. The V gene lost 1 base and the J gene lost 4 bases, with 23 bases spanning the gap. This CDR3 spans 18 amino acids. CDR3 residues: CASSLQGSSLARGYGYTF. The DNA for the CDR3 is TGCGCCAGCAGCTTGCAGGGGAGTTCCCTGGCTCGTGGCTATGGCTACACCTTC.

The rearrangement joins TRBV7-3 to TRBJ2-1, with 10 bases aligning to TRBD1. There are 17 residues in the CDR3. The V gene's germline CDR1 is SGHTA and CDR2 FQGTGA. V gave up 4 bases and J gave up 5 bases; unmatched junction bases: 11. The CDR3 DNA reads TGTGCCAGCAGCTACTCCCTGGGACAGGGGATAAACAATGAGCAGTTCTTC. It yields the protein CASSYSLGQGINNEQFF. The full variable domain, in which reference TRBV7-3 and TRBJ2-1 provide the parts outside the CDR3, is GAGVSQTPSNKVTEKGKYVELRCDPISGHTALYWYRQSLGQGPEFLIYFQGTGAADDSGLPNDRFFAVRPEGSVSTLKIQRTERGDSAVYLCASSYSLGQGINNEQFFGPGTRLTVL.

The chain is built from TRBV4-3 and TRBJ1-4; TRBD1 might be the D (6 bases). Germline CDR1 and CDR2: LGHNA and YSLEER. There are 15 residues in the CDR3. V was pared by 1 base and J by 4 bases, with 10 bases between. CDR3 region: CASSQAGHYNEKLFF. For the CDR3, the DNA is TGCGCCAGCAGCCAAGCGGGACACTATAATGAAAAACTGTTTTTT.

The chain combines TRBV27 with TRBJ1-6, with 9 bases identical to TRBD1. CDR3 length equals 17 residues. CDR1 MNHEY and CDR2 SMNVEV come from the germline V gene (reference sequence). With 3 bases clipped from V and 7 bases from J, the junction kept 10 bases outside the gene matches. The CDR3 region is CASSLTPTGGVNSPLHF. As DNA, the CDR3 is TGTGCCAGCAGTTTGACCCCCACAGGGGGCGTAAATTCACCCCTCCACTTT.

V and J are TRBV11-1 and TRBJ1-1; TRBD1 is a possible D gene (5 bases). This CDR3 comprises 16 residues. Trimming took off 5 bases at V and 3 bases at J, with 19 bases between the two ends. The germline V gene has CDR1 SGHAT and CDR2 FQDESV (reference sequence). CDR3 amino acids: CASSKGSAGLHTEAFF. In DNA, the CDR3 is TGTGCCAGCAGCAAAGGATCCGCAGGGTTGCACACTGAAGCTTTCTTT.

J is TRBJ2-7 and V is TRBV6-2 or TRBV6-3; 9 bases match TRBD2. Germline CDR1 reads MNHEY; CDR2 reads SVGEGT. Losses at the gene ends were 5 bases for V and 3 bases for J; bases not matched to a gene: 5. There are 14 residues in the CDR3. The CDR3 DNA sequence: TGTGCCAGCAGTATAGCGGGGGACCACTACGAGCAGTACTTC. Residues: CASSIAGDHYEQYF.

The chain is built from TRBV7-9 and TRBJ1-1; no clear D gene. Germline lookup yields CDR1 SEHNR and CDR2 FQNEAQ (reference sequence). The germline V and J ends were trimmed by 5 bases and 1 base, with 8 bases remaining between them. The CDR3 contains 13 residues. CDR3 nucleotides: TGTGCCAGCAGCGTTACAGCGAACACTGAAGCTTTCTTT. Amino acids: CASSVTANTEAFF.

This sequence joins TRBV7-2 and TRBJ2-3; D gene ambiguous. The CDR3 extends over 12 amino acids. V gave up 5 bases and J gave up 6 bases, with 9 bases separating them. Germline CDR1 SGHTA, CDR2 FQGNSA. The CDR3 DNA is TGTGCCAGCAGCCCCGGGTGGGATACGCAGTATTTT. Encoded protein: CASSPGWDTQYF.

The V and J genes are TRBV28 and TRBJ2-7, with 7 nucleotides matching TRBD1. The germline V gene has CDR1 MDHEN and CDR2 SYDVKM. This CDR3 spans 11 amino acids. The V segment lost 4 bases and the J segment 7 bases; nucleotides outside the gene matches: 1. The CDR3, as DNA: TGTGCCAGCAGTTCACAGGGGGAGCAGTACTTC. It is translated as CASSSQGEQYF.

This clone turned up a few times. V usage is TRBV19 and J usage is TRBJ2-1, with TRBD1 identical over 8 bases. The germline CDR1 and CDR2 sequences are LNHDA and SQIVND (reference sequence). CDR3 length equals 13 residues. Trimming at V came to 3 bases and at J to 10 bases, leaving 5 bases not matched to a gene. As DNA, the CDR3 is TGTGCCAGTAGTATTAGGGCAGGGGGCGAGCAGTTCTTC. It is translated as CASSIRAGGEQFF.

This clone was recorded only once. This chain links TRBV6-7 with TRBJ1-1; D remains ambiguous. TRBV6-7 is known as an ORF, though its function is uncertain. The V end was cut by 0 bases, the J end by 1 base, with 12 bases between. The CDR3 loop spans 16 amino acids. The CDR3 bases are TGTGCCAGCAGTTACTCGGTCACCAGACAGAACACTGAAGCTTTCTTT. It encodes CASSYSVTRQNTEAFF.

The gene calls are TRBV28 and TRBJ1-1; D call uncertain. This CDR3 has 14 residues. V lost 7 bases to trimming and J lost 3 bases, with 15 bases between them. Germline assignment: CDR1 MDHEN and CDR2 SYDVKM. CDR3 region: CASTLRGRDTEAFF. In DNA, the CDR3 is TGTGCCAGCACCCTCCGGGGTCGGGACACTGAAGCTTTCTTT.

V usage is TRBV4-2 and J usage is TRBJ2-7; TRBD1 matches at 10 bases. CDR3 length: 16 amino acids. CDR1 and CDR2 (germline): LGHNA, YNFKEQ. Unmatched junction bases numbered 6, after V lost 2 bases and J lost 2 bases. Here the CDR3 reads CASSQPPGQGPYEQYF. In nucleotides, the CDR3 is TGTGCCAGCAGCCAACCGCCGGGACAGGGGCCCTACGAGCAGTACTTC.

The CDR3 bases are TGTGCCAGCAGCAACACGGAGGCTGATAGCTCCTACGAGCAGTACTTC. Its translation is CASSNTEADSSYEQYF. This chain joins TRBV7-2 and TRBJ2-7, with D perhaps matching TRBD2 (5 bases). V lost 5 bases and J 0 bases, leaving 17 bases between the germline ends. The CDR3 runs 16 residues. Germline CDR1 reads SGHTA; CDR2 reads FQGNSA.

The genes are TRBV11-2 and TRBJ1-2; 7 nucleotides align to TRBD1. V dropped 6 bases and J dropped 5; count of bases not matched to a gene: 9. The V gene's germline CDR1 is SGHAT and CDR2 FQNNGV. The CDR3 is made up of 14 amino acids. The CDR3 protein is CASRKTGSLYGYTF. The CDR3 DNA reads as TGTGCCAGCAGGAAGACAGGGAGTTTGTATGGCTACACCTTC.

V and J are TRBV4-3 and TRBJ1-1; D call uncertain. Germline V gene data show CDR1 as LGHNA and CDR2 as YSLEER. Trimming pared 4 bases from V and 0 bases from J, leaving 12 bases between. This CDR3 spans 15 amino acids. The CDR3 spells CASSPRGSMNTEAFF. In nucleotides, the CDR3 is TGCGCCAGCAGCCCCCGAGGCAGTATGAACACTGAAGCTTTCTTT.

This sequence joins TRBV7-2 and TRBJ2-3, with D possibly matching TRBD2 (5 bases). This CDR3 comprises 15 residues. The V and J ends lost 4 bases and 1 base respectively, with 12 bases between them. The germline gives CDR1 SGHTA, CDR2 FQGNSA. In nucleotides, the CDR3 is TGTGCCAGCAGCTCTATCAGCGGCCGCACAGATACGCAGTATTTT. This translates into CASSSISGRTDTQYF.

The chain uses TRBV15 and TRBJ2-5; the match to TRBD2 covers 7 bases. The CDR3 runs 14 residues. The junction had 5 bases not matched to a gene; V was cut back by 5 bases and J by 2 bases. Germline loops: CDR1 LNHNV, CDR2 YYDKDF (reference sequence). The CDR3, as DNA: TGTGCCACCAGCCTTCATAGCGGGCAAGAGACCCAGTACTTC. Its protein product is CATSLHSGQETQYF. Looking up the rest from reference TRBV15 and TRBJ2-5 gives the full variable domain: DAMVIQNPRYQVTQFGKPVTLSCSQTLNHNVMYWYQQKSSQAPKLLFHYYDKDFNNEADTPDNFQSRRPNTSFCFLDIRSPGLGDTAMYLCATSLHSGQETQYFGPGTRLLVL.

The genes are TRBV4-3 and TRBJ2-1; 12 bases agree with TRBD2. The CDR3 consists of 20 residues. Germline CDR1 and CDR2: LGHNA and YSLEER. V gave up 0 bases and J gave up 2 bases; unmatched junction bases: 11. CDR3 nucleotides: TGCGCCAGCAGCCAAGATCGGCTAGCGGGAGGGCCGTATCCCTACAATGAGCAGTTCTTC. Residues: CASSQDRLAGGPYPYNEQFF.

The genes are TRBV12-3 or TRBV12-4 and TRBJ1-2; a weak D match, TRBD1 (5 bases). The germline V and J ends were trimmed by 2 bases and 7 bases, with 11 bases remaining between them. This CDR3 has 13 amino acids. The chain's CDR3 is CASSLSDIGGYTF. In DNA, the CDR3 is TGTGCCAGCAGTTTATCGGACATCGGTGGCTACACCTTC.

The rearrangement joins TRBV25-1 to TRBJ2-3, with D possibly matching TRBD1 (6 bases). Per germline, CDR1 MGHDK and CDR2 SYGVNS. The CDR3 sequence is 15 residues long. Trimming left V 3 bases short and J 0 bases short, with 10 bases between. CDR3 protein: CASSEMGASTDTQYF. Here the CDR3 DNA reads TGTGCCAGCAGTGAGATGGGGGCTAGCACAGATACGCAGTATTTT.